Following are 8 T cell receptor beta chains from one sample sequenced in a study of CD8+CD57+ T cells in acquired aplastic anemia. In patients chosen for sequencing, flow cytometry had shown CD8+CD57+ cell expansion. Genomic DNA acted as the template from which TCR beta VDJ combination and CDR3 sequence profiling were carried out. From the reads, TCRdb called clonotypes with MiXCR, one entry per CDR3 protein. The sample has about 160,000 distinct CDR3 sequences, 71% seen once. The sequenced material came from sorted CD4+, CD8+, or CD8+CD57+ T cells (not recorded which) from PBMCs. These receptors were collected from a human donor with aplastic anemia.

The CDR3 spells CSVGVVQLNTEAFF. CDR3 coding DNA: TGCAGCGTTGGAGTAGTACAGCTGAACACTGAAGCTTTCTTT. The chain links TRBV29-1 to TRBJ1-1; D unresolved. V lost 4 bases, J lost 0 bases, and 12 bases lay in between. This CDR3 region has 14 residues. Germline V lookup: CDR1 SQVTM, CDR2 ANQGSEA.

Only one count was recorded for this clonotype. The J gene is TRBJ2-1, the V gene TRBV29-1, with 10 bases lining up with TRBD1. The CDR3 is 15 amino acids. Per germline, CDR1 SQVTM and CDR2 ANQGSEA. V dropped 5 bases and J dropped 12; count of bases not matched to a gene: 16. CDR3 loop: CSVLLPGQGYLRQFF. CDR3 DNA: TGCAGCGTTCTATTACCGGGACAGGGGTATCTGCGGCAGTTCTTC.

The chain is built from TRBV20-1 and TRBJ2-6; D is possibly TRBD2 (6 bases). Germline CDR1 is DFQATT and CDR2 is SNEGSKA (reference sequence). CDR3 length: 16 amino acids. V was shortened by 4 bases and J by 2 bases, with 15 bases between the two germline ends. CDR3 nucleotide sequence: TGCAGTGCTAAGGGGCAGGGCGGGGCTGGGGCCAACGTCCTGACTTTC. Its protein product is CSAKGQGGAGANVLTF.

This clonotype was detected only a few times. V and J are TRBV20-1 and TRBJ2-7; 7 positions agree with TRBD2. V lost 1 base to trimming and J lost 7 bases; unmatched junction nucleotides: 10. The CDR3 totals 14 residues. Germline CDR1 DFQATT, CDR2 SNEGSKA (reference sequence). CDR3 protein: CSARARETPGEQYF. The DNA for the CDR3 is TGCAGTGCTAGAGCGCGGGAGACCCCCGGGGAGCAGTACTTC.

This chain connects TRBV7-8 to TRBJ2-7; no definite D call. Germline CDR1 reads SGHVS; CDR2 reads FQNEAQ. This CDR3 comprises 15 residues. The ends were cut back, 0 bases at V and 3 bases at J, with 12 bases in the middle. The CDR3 nucleotides read TGTGCCAGCAGCTTAGCGCTTTCAGGCTACTACGAGCAGTACTTC. Translating it yields CASSLALSGYYEQYF.

This clonotype was seen ten or more times. The chain carries TRBV25-1 and TRBJ1-1, with D perhaps matching TRBD1 (5 bases). CDR1 is MGHDK, CDR2 SYGVNS, per germline. CDR3 length: 12 residues. V was pared by 2 bases and J by 8 bases, with 9 bases between. The CDR3 here is CASSEGAGEAFF. The CDR3, as DNA: TGTGCCAGCAGTGAAGGGGCCGGGGAAGCTTTCTTT. Based on the CDR3 plus reference TRBV25-1 and TRBJ1-1, the full variable domain is EADIYQTPRYLVIGTGKKITLECSQTMGHDKMYWYQQDPGMELHLIHYSYGVNSTEKGDLSSESTVSRIRTEHFPLTLESARPSHTSQYLCASSEGAGEAFFGQGTRLTVV.

The gene calls are TRBV7-3 and TRBJ2-1; D not resolved. Trimming took off 2 bases at V and 9 bases at J, with 11 bases between the two ends. The germline CDR1 and CDR2 sequences are SGHTA and FQGTGA. CDR3 length: 13 residues. The CDR3 DNA is TGTGCCAGCAGCTTAGTGGGAAAGGGTGAGCAGTTCTTC. Encoded protein: CASSLVGKGEQFF.

This chain connects TRBV29-1 to TRBJ2-7; TRBD1 agrees at 8 bases. CDR3 length equals 17 residues. CDR1 SQVTM and CDR2 ANQGSEA come from the germline V gene. The V gene end was trimmed by 1 base and the J gene end by 4 bases; junction bases not matched to a gene: 15. CDR3 nucleotide sequence: TGCAGCGTTGAAGGAGGAGGGACAGGCGTGTATGGGTACGAGCAGTACTTC. Translating gives CSVEGGGTGVYGYEQYF.